This T cell receptor beta chain is drawn from a study of metastatic and nonmetastatic thyroid tumors. By share of the sample, this clone is medium-sized. No patient had received any treatment before thyroid surgery. V gave up 3 bases and J gave up 3 bases; unmatched junction bases: 7. The V gene's germline CDR1 is MDHEN and CDR2 SYDVKM. This CDR3 contains 16 residues. TCRdb ran MiXCR on the PCR reads. Of fewer than 7,000 clones in the sample, roughly 30% were seen once. The chain links TRBV28 to TRBJ1-5; 8 nucleotides align to TRBD1. Sequencing was carried out using adjacent normal tissue. This clonotype was obtained from a female donor with papillary thyroid cancer or a benign thyroid nodule (not recorded which). Some clones in this sample may be carry-over from other donors' samples. The chain's CDR3 is CASSLSGTGDNQPQHF. CDR3 nucleotide sequence: TGTGCCAGCAGTTTGTCCGGGACAGGCGACAATCAGCCCCAGCATTTT.